This TCR beta chain stems from a study of T cell responses to AZD1222 COVID-19 vaccine. General study points: White British ancestry dominated among donors, who included more females, and clonal diversity was possibly underestimated. An increase in Spike-specific TCR breadth and depth was observed after two AZD1222 doses.

Measured with immunoSEQ multiplex PCR; TCRdb has only the in-frame clones, and not every one. The table has 50,000 or so clones, 80% to 90% seen once; the top ten hold roughly 15%. This CDR3 region has 14 residues. V was clipped by 5 bases and J by 6 bases, with 17 bases between them. Germline V CDR1 and CDR2: SEHNR, FQNEAQ (reference sequence). In its sample, this clone was seen a few times. The antigen remains undetermined. The sequence was collected from an adult in good health. The chain carries TRBV7-9 and TRBJ2-7; D might be TRBD2 (6 bases). Sequencing used peripheral blood, obtained on day 0 of AZD1222 vaccination. The CDR3 loop is CASSPGEVYPEQYF. The CDR3 nucleotides read TGTGCCAGCAGCCCGGGGGAGGTCTACCCCGAGCAGTACTTC.